This T cell receptor beta chain was profiled in a study of CD8 T cells in Susac syndrome. Broader study findings: In its TCR sequencing and HLA analysis, the study acknowledged that the number of individuals was relatively small.

After extraction with the RNeasy kit, roughly 0.5 to 1 ug of the RNA was reverse transcribed using random hexamers. The immunoSEQ assay covered 54 Vbeta and 13 Jbeta segments for CDR3. TCRdb ran MiXCR on the immunoSEQ multiplex PCR reads and lists one entry per CDR3 protein. The sample includes roughly 300,000 distinct CDR3 sequences, approximately 85% of them seen just once. The table lists this clonotype with many counts. Antigen: not known. The CDR3 extends over 10 amino acids. V lost 5 bases, J lost 6 bases, and 2 bases lay in between. The T cells that were sequenced for TCR beta were CD8+ and CD4+ cells from blood. TEMRA cells were FACS-enriched and CD8+ and CD4+ T cells negatively isolated.

This chain connects TRBV12-3 or TRBV12-4 to TRBJ2-1; no reliable D call. This clonotype was obtained from a human donor with multiple sclerosis. Source material: CD8+ T cells from PBMCs. In DNA, the CDR3 is TGTGCCAGCAGTCTCAATGAGCAGTTCTTC. Protein: CASSLNEQFF.